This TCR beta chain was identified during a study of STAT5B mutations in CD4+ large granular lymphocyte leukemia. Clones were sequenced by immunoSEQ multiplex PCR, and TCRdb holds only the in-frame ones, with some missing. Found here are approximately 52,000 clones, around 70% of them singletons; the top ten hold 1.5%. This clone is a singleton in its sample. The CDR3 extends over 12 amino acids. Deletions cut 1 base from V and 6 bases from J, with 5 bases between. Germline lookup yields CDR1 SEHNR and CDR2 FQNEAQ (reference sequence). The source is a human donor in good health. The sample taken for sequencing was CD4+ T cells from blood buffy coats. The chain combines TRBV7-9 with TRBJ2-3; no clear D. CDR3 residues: CASSLVGDTQYF. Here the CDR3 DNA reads TGTGCCAGCAGCTTAGTTGGGGATACGCAGTATTTT.